This TCR beta chain was sequenced during a study of cytomegalovirus exposure and HLA in healthy donors. Study results and limitations: Earlier analysis yielded a pattern in which most TCR beta V segments were productive about 87% or about 30% of the time.

It was with 60 Vbeta and 13 Jbeta primers that the PCR ran. This table comes from immunoSEQ multiplex PCR, and its TCRdb copy is limited to in-frame clones, with some not included. Counted here are roughly 170,000 clones, 82% occurring once; the ten biggest clones make up approximately 1.6%. This CDR3 has 15 residues. The germline CDR1 and CDR2 sequences are MDHEN and SYDVKM. V was cut by 3 bases and J by 1 base, with 12 bases left in between. This clone has just one count. The antigen remains unidentified. The clonotype comes from a male donor in good health and CMV-seronegative. Sequencing was performed on PBMCs. This sequence joins TRBV28 and TRBJ1-1; D might be TRBD1 (5 bases). The CDR3 nucleotides read TGTGCCAGCAGTTTTTTGGGGGGGGAGAACACTGAAGCTTTCTTT. This translates into CASSFLGGENTEAFF.